This T cell receptor beta chain was obtained from a study of cytomegalovirus exposure and HLA in healthy donors. Broader study findings: High specificity and sensitivity for cytomegalovirus status were reported for the classifier. The authors listed approximately 150 TCR beta chains as cytomegalovirus-associated. First-cohort TCR clusters tended to co-occur in the approximately 110 validation repertoires, a later analysis found.

A word on this clone: The antigen remains undetermined.

Profiling relied on immunoSEQ multiplex PCR, and the TCRdb table lists in-frame clones only, not all of them. Among about 56,000 clones listed, 85% to 95% were seen once. The CDR3 has 16 residues. The trim removed 3 bases at V and 8 bases at J, leaving 8 bases unmatched. Germline assignment: CDR1 SGHVS and CDR2 FNYEAQ. Donors came from a validation cohort of fewer than 150 subjects, distinct from the first 666-subject cohort. The source material was PBMCs. The sequence was collected from a man younger than 35 in good health and CMV-seronegative. This chain uses TRBV7-6 with TRBJ2-1; TRBD1 agrees at 12 bases. The CDR3 DNA reads as TGTGCCAGCAGCTTGGGACAGGGGGCCAGTGTGTATGAGCAGTTCTTC. Protein sequence: CASSLGQGASVYEQFF.